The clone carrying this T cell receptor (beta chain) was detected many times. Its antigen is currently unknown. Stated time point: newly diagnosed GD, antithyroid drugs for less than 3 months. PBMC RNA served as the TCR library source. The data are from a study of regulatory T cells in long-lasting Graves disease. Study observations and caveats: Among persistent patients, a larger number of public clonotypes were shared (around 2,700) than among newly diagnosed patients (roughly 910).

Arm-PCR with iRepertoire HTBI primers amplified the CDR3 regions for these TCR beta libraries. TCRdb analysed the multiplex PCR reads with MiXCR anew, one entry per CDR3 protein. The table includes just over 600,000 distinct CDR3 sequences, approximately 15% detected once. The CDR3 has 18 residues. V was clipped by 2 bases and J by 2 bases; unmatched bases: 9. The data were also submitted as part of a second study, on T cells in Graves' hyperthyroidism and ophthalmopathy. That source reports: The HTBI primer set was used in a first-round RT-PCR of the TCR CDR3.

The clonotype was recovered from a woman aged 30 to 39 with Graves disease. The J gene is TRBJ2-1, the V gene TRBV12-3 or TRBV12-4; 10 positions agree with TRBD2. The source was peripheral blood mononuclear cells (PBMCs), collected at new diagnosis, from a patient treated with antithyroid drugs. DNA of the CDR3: TGTGCCAGCAGTTTAACCGGGACTAGCGATCACGCCTACAATGAGCAGTTCTTC. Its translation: CASSLTGTSDHAYNEQFF.